This passage covers 24 T cell receptor beta chains from one sample sequenced in a study of blood T cell repertoires in COVID-19. Assay: immunoSEQ multiplex PCR; the TCRdb copy retains only in-frame clones and omits some. The top ten clones hold roughly 30% of a sample with 70,000 to 90,000 clones, roughly 87% of them seen once. Sequenced: peripheral blood. These receptors all stem from a man aged 50 or older with acute or convalescent COVID-19.

V gene TRBV27 combines with J gene TRBJ2-3; 9 nucleotides align to TRBD1. This CDR3 contains 13 residues. V lost 0 bases, J lost 10 bases, and 2 bases stayed unmatched. Germline CDR1 and CDR2: MNHEY and SMNVEV (reference sequence). The CDR3 DNA reads TGTGCCAGCAGTTTATCTTGGACAGGGGCGCAGTATTTT. Encoded protein: CASSLSWTGAQYF.

CDR3 sequence (DNA): TGCGCCAGCAGCTGGGAGGTGGACACTGAAGCTTTCTTT. Protein: CASSWEVDTEAFF. The chain links TRBV5-1 to TRBJ1-1; D unresolved. Germline CDR1 and CDR2: SGHRS and YFSETQ. The CDR3 has 13 amino acids. V was cut by 3 bases and J by 3 bases, with 9 bases left in between.

CDR3 DNA: TGTGCCAGTAGTATGGTTGGGGGGACGTACGAGCAGTACTTC. It translates to CASSMVGGTYEQYF. The chain couples TRBV19 to TRBJ2-7, with a weak D call TRBD2 (6 bases). The CDR3 has 14 amino acids. CDR1 is LNHDA, CDR2 SQIVND, per germline (reference sequence). Trimming took 3 bases from V and 4 from J, leaving 13 bases between them. Supplemented by reference TRBV19 and TRBJ2-7, the full variable domain reads DGGITQSPKYLFRKEGQNVTLSCEQNLNHDAMYWYRQDPGQGLRLIYYSQIVNDFQKGDIAEGYSVSREKKESFPLTVTSAQKNPTAFYLCASSMVGGTYEQYFGPGTRLTVT.

This chain joins TRBV7-2 and TRBJ2-3, with 11 bases matching TRBD2. Germline V gene data show CDR1 as SGHTA and CDR2 as FQGNSA. This CDR3 region has 13 residues. Trimming cost V 4 bases and J 10 bases; bases outside gene matches: 4. CDR3 nucleotides: TGTGCCAGCAGCTCGATGGGACTAGCGGCGCAGTATTTT. It is translated as CASSSMGLAAQYF.

This sequence joins TRBV13 and TRBJ2-4; possible D gene TRBD1, 5 bases. Trimming stripped 5 bases from V and 9 bases from J, with 17 bases between. CDR1 and CDR2 (germline): PRHDT, FYEKMQ (reference sequence). CDR3 length: 14 residues. The CDR3 DNA is TGTGCCAGCAGCCGTGGGCGGCCTAGGGGCATTCAGTACTTC. Encoded protein: CASSRGRPRGIQYF.

Only a few counts were recorded for this clone. The chain joins TRBV5-5 to TRBJ1-1, with D perhaps TRBD1 (5 bases). The germline V and J ends were trimmed by 7 bases and 1 base, with 26 bases remaining between them. The length of the CDR3 is 18 residues. The germline V gene encodes CDR1 SGHKS and CDR2 YYEKEE (reference sequence). The CDR3 region is CASERSDRQIYQNTEAFF. The CDR3 DNA is TGTGCCAGCGAAAGATCTGACAGACAAATATACCAGAACACTGAAGCTTTCTTT.

The rearrangement joins TRBV19 to TRBJ2-6; 7 positions match TRBD2. Germline V gene lookup returns CDR1 LNHDA and CDR2 SQIVND (reference sequence). The V gene end was trimmed by 7 bases and the J gene end by 2 bases; junction bases not matched to a gene: 8. The CDR3 runs to 16 residues. The DNA for the CDR3 is TGTGCCAGTACCGGGAGGCGGACCACTGGGGCCAACGTCCTGACTTTC. This gives the protein CASTGRRTTGANVLTF.

The gene calls are TRBV5-1 and TRBJ1-2; no definite D call. Germline CDR1 and CDR2: SGHRS and YFSETQ. This CDR3 contains 12 residues. V gave up 4 bases and J gave up 5 bases, with 9 bases separating them. This chain's CDR3 is CASSPYSYGYTF. CDR3 in DNA: TGCGCCAGCAGCCCGTACTCATATGGCTACACCTTC.

The chain employs TRBV3-1 (or the pseudogene TRBV3-2) and TRBJ2-1; D is possibly TRBD2 (6 bases). Looked up from germline, CDR1 is LGHDT and CDR2 is YNNKEL (reference sequence). The CDR3 is made up of 13 amino acids. Trimming removed 7 bases at V and 9 bases at J, with 16 bases between. The CDR3 coding sequence is TGTGCCAGCAACCTGGGGGGTCTGGGTGAGCAGTTCTTC. This codes for CASNLGGLGEQFF.

The V call is TRBV9, the J call TRBJ1-6, with D perhaps matching TRBD1 (6 bases). Germline V gives CDR1 SGDLS, CDR2 YYNGEE. The CDR3 has 16 amino acids. V gave up 4 bases and J gave up 2 bases, with 13 bases separating them. This CDR3 reads CASSRGGAAYNSPLHF. In DNA, the CDR3 is TGTGCCAGCAGCCGGGGGGGGGCGGCCTATAATTCACCCCTCCACTTT.

This chain joins TRBV6-1 and TRBJ1-4; TRBD1 aligns across 9 bases. The J segment lost 7 bases and the V segment lost 2 bases, leaving 5 bases of the junction unmatched. Germline CDR1 reads MNHNS; CDR2 reads SASEGT. The CDR3 covers 15 residues. CDR3 loop: CASSEIRGQGEKLFF. DNA for the CDR3: TGTGCCAGCAGTGAAATACGGGGACAGGGTGAAAAACTGTTTTTT.

This chain links TRBV18 with TRBJ1-5, with 7 nucleotides matching TRBD1. CDR1 KGHSH and CDR2 LQKENI come from the germline V gene. The V and J ends lost 0 bases and 2 bases, in that order; junction bases with no gene match: 4. The CDR3 is 16 amino acids. This chain's CDR3 is CASSPPVTGGNQPQHF. The CDR3 DNA reads as TGTGCCAGCTCACCACCAGTAACAGGGGGCAATCAGCCCCAGCATTTT. Full variable domain (missing parts from reference TRBV18 and TRBJ1-5): NAGVMQNPRHLVRRRGQEARLRCSPMKGHSHVYWYRQLPEEGLKFMVYLQKENIIDESGMPKERFSAEFPKEGPSILRIQQVVRGDSAAYFCASSPPVTGGNQPQHFGDGTRLSIL.

The V and J genes are TRBV19 and TRBJ1-2, with TRBD1 matching over 7 bases. J lost 4 bases, V lost 7 bases, and 6 bases had no gene match. This CDR3 is built from 13 residues. Germline CDR1 reads LNHDA; CDR2 reads SQIVND (reference sequence). The CDR3 coding sequence is TGTGCCAGTAACGACAGGGATCCCTATGGCTACACCTTC. It translates to CASNDRDPYGYTF.

This rearrangement joins TRBV7-8 to TRBJ1-2; D ambiguous. V lost 1 base and J 4 bases, leaving 13 bases between the germline ends. The CDR3 is 15 residues long. Germline V gene sequence: CDR1 SGHVS, CDR2 FQNEAQ. In DNA, the CDR3 is TGTGCCAGCAGCTTAGGGCAACCACCTTTCTATGGCTACACCTTC. It translates to CASSLGQPPFYGYTF.

The chain combines TRBV12-3 or TRBV12-4 with TRBJ2-7; D is perhaps TRBD1 (6 bases). The CDR3 is 13 amino acids. Deletions cut 2 bases from V and 7 bases from J, with 12 bases between. CDR3 nucleotide sequence: TGTGCCAGCAGTTTAAGGGGGAGCGGAGAGCAGTACTTC. Translated: CASSLRGSGEQYF.

The chain joins TRBV7-8 to TRBJ1-1; 9 bases agree with TRBD1. This CDR3 has 15 amino acids. The junction had 6 bases not matched to a gene; V was cut back by 7 bases and J by 0 bases. The germline V gene has CDR1 SGHVS and CDR2 FQNEAQ. The CDR3 reads CASTPQGAVNTEAFF. The CDR3 DNA sequence: TGTGCCAGCACGCCACAGGGGGCGGTGAACACTGAAGCTTTCTTT.

The CDR3 bases are TGTGCCACCTTGCATGGGCCTTCATTGGATGGAAACACCATATATTTT. Amino acid sequence: CATLHGPSLDGNTIYF. The chain has TRBV24-1 and TRBJ1-3; D unclear. The CDR3 totals 16 residues. Per the germline V gene, CDR1 is KGHDR and CDR2 is SFDVKD. V was cut by 9 bases and J by 3 bases, with 20 bases left in between.

The V gene is TRBV2, the J gene TRBJ2-6; TRBD1 matches 11 bases. The V and J ends lost 6 bases and 0 bases, in that order; junction bases with no gene match: 4. Germline-derived CDR1 and CDR2 are SNHLY and FYNNEI. This CDR3 spans 17 amino acids. Written as DNA, the CDR3 is TGTGCCAGCAGACCCGGGACAGGGGGCTCTGGGGCCAACGTCCTGACTTTC. It encodes CASRPGTGGSGANVLTF. Drawing the rest from reference TRBV2 and TRBJ2-6, the complete variable domain is EPEVTQTPSHQVTQMGQEVILRCVPISNHLYFYWYRQILGQKVEFLVSFYNNEISEKSEIFDDQFSVERPDGSNFTLKIRSTKLEDSAMYFCASRPGTGGSGANVLTFGAGSRLTVL.

The chain carries TRBV18 and TRBJ2-3, with D hard to call. From germline, CDR1 is KGHSH and CDR2 LQKENI. This CDR3 is built from 13 residues. V was pared by 2 bases and J by 5 bases, with 8 bases between. In DNA form, the CDR3 reads TGTGCCAGCTCACCAACCAACAAAGATACGCAGTATTTT. Its translation: CASSPTNKDTQYF.

The chain is built from TRBV11-2 and TRBJ2-1; TRBD1 aligns across 8 bases. Losses at the gene ends were 5 bases for V and 15 bases for J; bases not matched to a gene: 6. The CDR3 runs 11 residues. Germline V gene sequence: CDR1 SGHAT, CDR2 FQNNGV. CDR3: CASSLTDRAFF. The DNA of the CDR3 is TGTGCCAGCAGCCTCACGGACAGGGCGTTCTTC. The full variable domain, with the rest looked up from reference TRBV11-2 and TRBJ2-1, is EAGVAQSPRYKIIEKRQSVAFWCNPISGHATLYWYQQILGQGPKLLIQFQNNGVVDDSQLPKDRFSAERLKGVDSTLKIQPAKLEDSAVYLCASSLTDRAFFGPGTRLTVL.

The V and J genes are TRBV27 and TRBJ1-2; 12 bases match TRBD1. The CDR3 loop spans 17 amino acids. Unmatched junction bases numbered 10, after V lost 4 bases and J lost 4 bases. Germline V CDR1 and CDR2: MNHEY, SMNVEV (reference sequence). This chain's CDR3 is CASSWGTGGPAIYGYTF. CDR3 coding DNA: TGTGCCAGCAGTTGGGGGACAGGGGGCCCTGCTATCTATGGCTACACCTTC.

The chain has TRBV4-1 and TRBJ2-2; 11 nucleotides agree with TRBD2. The CDR3 is made up of 17 amino acids. Germline CDR1 and CDR2: MGHRA and YSYEKL. Germline trimming cut 2 bases from V and 5 bases from J; bases unmatched to any gene: 7. CDR3 protein: CASSQTPLAGGTGELFF. CDR3 DNA: TGCGCCAGCAGCCAAACCCCTCTAGCGGGGGGAACCGGGGAGCTGTTTTTT.

The chain is built from TRBV2 and TRBJ2-5; 9 bases fit TRBD2. CDR1 and CDR2 from the germline V gene are SNHLY and FYNNEI. V was pared by 0 bases and J by 5 bases, with 4 bases of the junction left unmatched. CDR3 length: 15 residues. This CDR3 reads CASSEAAGGPETQYF. The CDR3 bases are TGTGCCAGCAGTGAAGCGGCGGGGGGGCCCGAGACCCAGTACTTC.

This clone has a single count. CDR3 coding DNA: TGTGCCAGCAGCCGATCACAGGGGGCGGGAGGGGAGCTGTTTTTT. Translation: CASSRSQGAGGELFF. The J gene is TRBJ2-2, the V gene TRBV6-5; TRBD1 matches 9 bases. CDR1 and CDR2 (germline): MNHEY, SVGAGI. J was trimmed by 8 bases and V by 6 bases; bases with no gene match: 10. The CDR3 is 15 residues long.